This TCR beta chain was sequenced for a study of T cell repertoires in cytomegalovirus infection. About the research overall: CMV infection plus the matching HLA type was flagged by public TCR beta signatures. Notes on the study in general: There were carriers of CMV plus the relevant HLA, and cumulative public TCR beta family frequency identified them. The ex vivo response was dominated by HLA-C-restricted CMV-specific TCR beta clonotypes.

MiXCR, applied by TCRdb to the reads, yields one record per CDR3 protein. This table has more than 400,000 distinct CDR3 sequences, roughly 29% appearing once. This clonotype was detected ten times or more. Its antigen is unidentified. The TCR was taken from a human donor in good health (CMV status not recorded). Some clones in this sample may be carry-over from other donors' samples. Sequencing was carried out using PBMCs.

The CDR3 is CASSLLAGVRGTDTQYF. The CDR3 bases are TGTGCCAGCAGCTTACTGGCCGGGGTCAGGGGAACAGATACGCAGTATTTT. The chain employs TRBV7-2 and TRBJ2-3, with D tentatively TRBD1 (6 bases). CDR1 is SGHTA, CDR2 FQGNSA, per germline. CDR3 length equals 17 residues. V lost 2 bases and J 3 bases, leaving 18 bases between the germline ends.